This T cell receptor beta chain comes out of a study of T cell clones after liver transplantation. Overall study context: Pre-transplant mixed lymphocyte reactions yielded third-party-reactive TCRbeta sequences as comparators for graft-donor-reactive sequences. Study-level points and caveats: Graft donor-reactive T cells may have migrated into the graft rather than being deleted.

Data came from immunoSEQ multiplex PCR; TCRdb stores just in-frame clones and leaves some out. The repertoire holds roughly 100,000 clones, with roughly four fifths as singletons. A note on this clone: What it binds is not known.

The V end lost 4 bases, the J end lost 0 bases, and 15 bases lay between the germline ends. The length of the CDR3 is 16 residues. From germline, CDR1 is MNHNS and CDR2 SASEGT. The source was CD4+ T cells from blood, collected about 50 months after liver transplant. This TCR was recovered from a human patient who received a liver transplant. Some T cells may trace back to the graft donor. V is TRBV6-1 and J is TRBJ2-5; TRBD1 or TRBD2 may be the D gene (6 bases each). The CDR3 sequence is CASSVNRGGYQETQYF. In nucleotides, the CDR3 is TGTGCCAGCAGTGTAAACCGAGGGGGGTACCAAGAGACCCAGTACTTC.